The 7 T cell receptor beta chains listed next were all sequenced from one sample in a study of blood T cells in healthy people across ages. It was with a sample-barcoded 5' primer and a J-beta primer mix that a second PCR of about 7 to 12 cycles was run. TCRdb used MiXCR to reprocess the 5' RACE reads, holding one entry per CDR3 protein. Among hundreds of thousands of distinct CDR3 sequences listed, around 25% were seen once. These data were also filed under a second study, of T cells of mothers and their children.

The specimen was blood. These TCRs come from a boy between 5 and 17 years old in good health.

V gene TRBV7-8 combines with J gene TRBJ2-5; D is unclear. The V gene lost 4 bases and the J gene lost 4 bases, with 10 bases spanning the gap. This CDR3 is 13 amino acids long. CDR1 SGHVS and CDR2 FQNEAQ come from the germline V gene. The CDR3 sequence: CASSSRMGETQYF. CDR3 in DNA: TGTGCCAGCAGCTCGCGAATGGGAGAGACCCAGTACTTC. Drawing the rest from reference TRBV7-8 and TRBJ2-5, the complete variable domain is GAGVSQSPRYKVAKRGQDVALRCDPISGHVSLFWYQQALGQGPEFLTYFQNEAQLDKSGLPSDRFFAERPEGSVSTLKIQRTQQEDSAVYLCASSSRMGETQYFGPGTRLLVL.

The chain is built from TRBV25-1 and TRBJ2-5, with D possibly called TRBD1 or TRBD2 (6 bases each). CDR3 length equals 14 residues. Trimming cost V 6 bases and J 4 bases, with 15 bases left between them. Germline-derived CDR1 and CDR2 are MGHDK and SYGVNS. CDR3 residues: CASSGGGSGETQYF. The DNA for the CDR3 is TGTGCCAGCAGCGGAGGGGGGAGTGGAGAGACCCAGTACTTC. The full variable domain, completed using reference TRBV25-1 and TRBJ2-5, is EADIYQTPRYLVIGTGKKITLECSQTMGHDKMYWYQQDPGMELHLIHYSYGVNSTEKGDLSSESTVSRIRTEHFPLTLESARPSHTSQYLCASSGGGSGETQYFGPGTRLLVL.

The J gene is TRBJ2-5, the V gene TRBV5-1; TRBD2 matches at 11 bases. The end of the DNA aligns better with TRBJ2-1, so the J call may be wrong. CDR3 length: 16 amino acids. In germline, CDR1 is SGHRS, CDR2 YFSETQ. Written as DNA, the CDR3 is TGCGCCAGCAGCTTGGCCACTAGCGGGAGTCTGGGAGAGCAGTTCTTC. Protein: CASSLATSGSLGEQFF.

The V and J genes are TRBV10-3 and TRBJ1-1; D might be TRBD1 (5 bases). Germline values: CDR1 ENHRY, CDR2 SYGVKD. Trimming stripped 3 bases from V and 1 base from J, with 9 bases between. The CDR3 runs 14 residues. The DNA for the CDR3 is TGTGCCATCAGTGACTGGGGACGGAACACTGAAGCTTTCTTT. This sequence encodes CAISDWGRNTEAFF.

There are a few counts of this clonotype. The chain combines TRBV7-9 with TRBJ2-5, with a weak D call TRBD1 (6 bases). Trimming shortened V by 6 bases and J by 5 bases, and 19 bases separated the two germline ends. The CDR3 totals 15 residues. Germline V gene lookup returns CDR1 SEHNR and CDR2 FQNEAQ (reference sequence). The CDR3 DNA is TGTGCCAGCAGTCAGAGGCTTGGGGGCGACGAGACCCAGTACTTC. The encoded protein is CASSQRLGGDETQYF. Combining the CDR3 with reference TRBV7-9 and TRBJ2-5 gives the whole variable domain DTGVSQNPRHKITKRGQNVTFRCDPISEHNRLYWYRQTLGQGPEFLTYFQNEAQLEKSRLLSDRFSAERPKGSFSTLEIQRTEQGDSAMYLCASSQRLGGDETQYFGPGTRLLVL.

In its sample, this clonotype was seen a few times. The CDR3 DNA reads TGCGCCAGCAGCCTGAGACTAGCGGGAGATGAGCAGTTCTTC. Translated: CASSLRLAGDEQFF. V gene TRBV4-1 combines with J gene TRBJ2-5, with 12 bases aligning to TRBD2. The J call is uncertain, as TRBJ2-1 better fits the DNA end. Germline V gene sequence: CDR1 MGHRA, CDR2 YSYEKL. The CDR3 spans 14 residues.

V gene TRBV29-1 combines with J gene TRBJ2-5, with a tentative D call TRBD2 (5 bases). The V and J ends lost 8 bases and 1 base respectively, with 8 bases between them. CDR1 is SQVTM, CDR2 ANQGSEA, per germline. The CDR3 is 11 amino acids. The CDR3: CSSLVQETQYF. For the CDR3, the DNA is TGCAGCTCACTAGTCCAAGAGACCCAGTACTTC.